The TCR beta chain under discussion was sequenced for a study of cytomegalovirus exposure and HLA in healthy donors (dated by TCRdb to the late 2010s). Background on the whole study: An earlier analysis of more than 550 of the donors reported 250 to 300 Gb of sequence data and 117 million unique TCR beta sequences obtained from around 190 million T cells. Alongside the repertoire data, information on donor age, sex, ethnicity and CMV serostatus was compiled. An earlier analysis of 587 of the donors used high-throughput TCR beta sequencing to judge whether each TCR beta V gene segment behaved as functional or pseudogenic. About 310 gigabases of sequencing data and some 85 million unique TCR sequences were included in an early release covering around 600 HLA-typed donors. Typing coverage varied by locus: about 620-630 donors for A, B, C, DRB1 and DQB1; 500 to 550 for DQA1; over 600 for DPA1; approximately 490 for DPB1. A separate validation cohort of roughly 110 different subjects was used in addition to the 666-subject first cohort. Every discovery cohort repertoire had been produced on one sequencing platform. Using immunosequencing, the study profiled T cell repertoires from 550 to 750 subjects and related those repertoires to cytomegalovirus serostatus. To predict cytomegalovirus infection status, the study combined high-throughput TCR immunosequencing, statistical association of individual TCRs with disease status, and machine learning. Among the roughly 390 genotyped donors, approximately 77% belonged to the genetic ancestry cluster associated with self-reported Caucasian donors. Among under 450 genotyped donors of the cohort, an average of around 240,000 unique TCR beta nucleotide sequences were sequenced per donor, roughly 20% of them non-productive. Roughly five DR-DQ haplotypes were treated as single units for association and clustering because of strong linkage in the cohort. Class I and class II HLA loci were covered by the typing at four-digit resolution. A later analysis re-analyzed previously published TCR beta repertoires from about 730 donors and added high-resolution HLA genotyping to study TCR occurrence patterns. The aim of the study was to test whether cataloging public T cell receptors could identify signatures of past pathogen exposure. The later analysis used no new phenotypic data to find candidate immune exposures, relying instead on TCR beta sequences and their occurrence across donors. A later genetic analysis used genome-wide SNP genotypes for about 55% of the 666 donors, treating that subset as a discovery cohort. Overall study outcomes, separate from this receptor: Approximately 16 rarely observed V segments, including chromosome 9 orphons, were excluded from the earlier analysis of some 590 of the donors because counts were too low. Some IMGT-functional V segments, including TRBV6-2 and TRBV6-3, could not be told apart with the 87-base-pair reads, so those segments were excluded. The authors suggested that the approach could potentially be extended to other disease states and immunological phenotypes. A later analysis found that TCR association rates varied across HLA loci, with DRB1 alleles showing the most associated TCRs and HLA-C alleles the fewest. A total of fewer than 200 TCR beta chains were listed by the study as associated with cytomegalovirus. Because HLA typing was unavailable for some donors at each locus, only the typed subset was used in association tests. Compared with equally common non-associated chains, HLA-associated TCR beta chains in a later analysis were more clonally expanded and had lower generation probabilities. Presence/absence analyses assumed roughly uniform sequencing depth across donors, an assumption that may not hold. In this cohort, only TCR beta chains were sequenced, and detectable features were limited by the absence of alpha or paired-chain data. Across donors, most TCR sequences were observed very rarely, whereas some public TCRs were present in many individuals. In both the original and validation cohorts, the classifier was reported to diagnose cytomegalovirus status with high specificity and sensitivity. Correlated functional status among segregating V segments might reflect linkage disequilibrium, but an unknown experimental factor could not be ruled out. A further reported finding was that TCR beta sequences accurately predicted the HLA-A and HLA-B alleles for most subjects in the first cohort. In a later genetic analysis, fewer N-insertions in productive TCRs were reported among donors in an Asian-associated ancestry cluster than the roughly 700-donor mean. A few of the identified cytomegalovirus-associated TCR beta chains were confirmed in vitro to be specific for cytomegalovirus antigens. Most CMV-associated TCR beta chains appeared to be HLA-restricted in a later analysis, and the HLA associations seemed to be driven largely by CMV exposure. The sequencing pipeline was judged likely to have produced a cluster of highly shared sequence variants as a technical artifact. Several of the top co-occurrence clusters appeared to be linked to parvovirus B19, influenza, CMV and Epstein-Barr virus, according to a later analysis. Strong co-occurrence of HLA alleles, especially DR and DQ, made assigning TCR associations to individual alleles difficult. In an earlier analysis of some 500 of the donors, most TCR beta V segments appeared in productive rearrangements about 87% or about 30% of the time, broadly matching IMGT annotations. In a later analysis, more than 15,000 TCR beta sequences were associated with specific HLA alleles at a false discovery rate of 0.05. The only immune exposure information available for the cohort was CMV serostatus. In a later genetic analysis, a missense DCLRE1C variant was associated with V-gene and J-gene trimming of TCR beta chains, and the association was replicated in an independent cohort.

The cohort comprised 550 to 700 healthy bone marrow donors. At the time of sampling, all cohort members were nominally healthy, though unrecorded immune exposures were likely present. The donor was CMV seropositive and belonged to the group of about 290 seropositive cohort members. A peripheral blood sample was collected from each donor, and TCR beta sequencing was performed on peripheral blood mononuclear cells. The Qiagen DNeasy Blood Extraction Kit was used to extract genomic DNA from the blood cell samples. The method behind the library was the immunoSEQ multiplex PCR assay. A mixture of 60 forward primers for TCR Vbeta segments and 13 reverse primers for TCR Jbeta segments was used in the multiplex PCR. The CDR3 region of rearranged TCR beta genes was amplified from genomic DNA by a multiplex PCR assay. The amplified TCR beta libraries were sequenced on the Illumina HiSeq System as 87-base-pair reads. As for how the authors treated the data: A later analysis counted tens of millions of unique TCR beta chains across the 600 to 850 repertoires, and 10 million to 12 million of these chains were shared by at least two donors. Raw reads were error-corrected and collapsed into unique sequences by a nearest-neighbor algorithm in which closely related sequences were merged to remove PCR and sequencing errors. CDR3 sequences were aligned to IMGT reference sequences to assign V, D and J gene segments. Each retained sequence needed at least a six-nucleotide match to both a V gene segment and a J gene segment. A rearrangement was called productive if the CDR3 had no stop codons and remained in frame with V and J, and every other rearrangement was called non-productive. CDR3 was defined by IMGT convention, running from the second conserved V-encoded cysteine to the conserved J-encoded phenylalanine. The earlier analysis of roughly 590 of the donors excluded sequences that lacked an unambiguous match to a single V gene segment. An earlier analysis of a few hundred of the donors called V segments functional above 56.7% productive rearrangements and segregating when the between-donor standard deviation exceeded 5%. A statistical classification framework was developed to diagnose cytomegalovirus status using the catalog of TCR beta chain sequences. In a later analysis, V and J genes were assigned by comparing TCR nucleotide sequences against IMGT/GENE-DB human TR gene sequences. In a later analysis, CDR3 sequences and most-parsimonious VDJ recombination scenarios were assigned using the TCRdist pipeline. In a later analysis, each TCR beta chain was defined by its CDR3 amino acid sequence together with its V-gene family, and reads lacking a unique V-gene family were excluded. A later analysis removed 592 highly shared, low-generation-probability nucleotide sequences to deal with suspected cross-contamination and a sequencing artifact. For each public chain, a later analysis derived a clonal expansion index from normalized ranks of inferred template counts within each repertoire. Generation probabilities in a later analysis came from a VDJ recombination model fitted to out-of-frame rearrangements, and those results were checked against IGoR. In a later analysis, hypergeometric tests were used to score TCR-TCR, TCR-HLA and TCR-CMV co-occurrence, with a repertoire-size bias correction applied to TCR pairs. To estimate false discovery rates, a later analysis permuted the HLA or CMV assignments 20 times. In a later analysis, co-occurring TCRs were grouped using DBSCAN, and TCRdist sequence similarity was added for clustering within HLA-allele-positive subsets. Co-occurrence clustering excluded repertoires with fewer than 30,000 or more than 120,000 public chains, plus five with anomalous nucleotide sharing. Imported from immuneACCESS, the table was reduced by TCRdb to in-frame sequences with V and J called. These copies leave out some clones; in studies compared against another copy, an unresolved V gene accounts for under half, and the cause of the remainder is not known. That table gives V, J and clone size, and the DNA gave D and trimming. This sample holds over 90,000 clones; around 80% were observed only once. The ten largest clones take up around a tenth of the sample.

V loses 3 bases of germline sequence and J loses 5 bases, and the interval between the two ends is 14 bases. There are 14 amino acids in the CDR3, from cysteine to phenylalanine inclusive. Left in the record is the CDR3 DNA by itself, 42 bases read in frame from the first base. CDR1 and CDR2, per the germline V gene (reference sequence), are SGHKS and YYEKEE. Of note for this clone: This receptor's antigen is unknown. There are no base qualities to consult, and no much larger clone falls within one base.

The chain is encoded by TRBV5-5 joined to TRBJ2-5; 5 matching bases give a weak D call of TRBD2. Material: PBMCs. The origin of this receptor is a woman in her late teens or twenties in good health and CMV-seropositive. The CDR3 sequence is CASSYDRGYETQYF. The DNA sequence reads TGTGCCAGCAGCTACGATCGGGGTTATGAGACCCAGTACTTC. Outside the CDR3, residues come from the reference TRBV5-5 and TRBJ2-5 proteins, so the full variable domain is: DAGVTQSPTHLIKTRGQQVTLRCSPISGHKSVSWYQQVLGQGPQFIFQYYEKEERGRGNFPDRFSARQFPNYSSELNVNALLLGDSALYLCASSYDRGYETQYFGPGTRLLVL.